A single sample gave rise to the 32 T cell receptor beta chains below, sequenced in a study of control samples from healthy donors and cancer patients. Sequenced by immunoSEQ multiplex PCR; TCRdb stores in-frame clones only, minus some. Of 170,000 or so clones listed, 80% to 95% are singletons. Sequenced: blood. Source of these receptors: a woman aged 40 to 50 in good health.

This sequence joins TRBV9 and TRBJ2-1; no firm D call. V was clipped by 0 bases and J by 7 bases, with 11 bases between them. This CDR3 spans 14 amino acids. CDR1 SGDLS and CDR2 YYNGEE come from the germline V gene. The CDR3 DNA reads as TGTGCCAGCAGCGTAGATCCGACAAATAATGAGCAGTTCTTC. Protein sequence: CASSVDPTNNEQFF.

CDR3: CASGRWDGYTF. CDR3 nucleotide sequence: TGTGCCAGCGGGAGGTGGGATGGCTACACCTTC. V is TRBV6-5 and J is TRBJ1-2; D is undetermined. Germline V gene sequence: CDR1 MNHEY, CDR2 SVGAGI. The CDR3 consists of 11 residues. Trimming cost V 8 bases and J 6 bases, with 10 bases left between them.

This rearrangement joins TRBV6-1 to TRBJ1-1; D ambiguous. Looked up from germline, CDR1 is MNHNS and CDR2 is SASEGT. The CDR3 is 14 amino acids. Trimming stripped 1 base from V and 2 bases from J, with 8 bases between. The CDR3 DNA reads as TGTGCCAGCAGTGAAGTCCCCAAAAACACTGAAGCTTTCTTT. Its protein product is CASSEVPKNTEAFF.

CDR3 sequence: CASSPGGRSTYEQYF. In DNA, the CDR3 is TGTGCCAGCTCACCGGGGGGCAGATCCACCTACGAGCAGTACTTC. This sequence joins TRBV18 and TRBJ2-7; TRBD1 or TRBD2 may be the D gene (6 bases each). Trimming removed 3 bases at V and 2 bases at J, with 14 bases between. Germline V gene data show CDR1 as KGHSH and CDR2 as LQKENI. This CDR3 has 15 amino acids.

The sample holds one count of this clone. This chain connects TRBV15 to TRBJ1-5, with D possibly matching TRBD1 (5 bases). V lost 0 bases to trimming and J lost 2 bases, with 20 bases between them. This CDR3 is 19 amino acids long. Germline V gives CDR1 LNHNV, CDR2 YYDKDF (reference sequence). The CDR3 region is CATSRDPLGGQGGNQPQHF. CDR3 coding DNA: TGTGCCACCAGCAGAGATCCCCTGGGAGGGCAAGGGGGCAATCAGCCCCAGCATTTT.

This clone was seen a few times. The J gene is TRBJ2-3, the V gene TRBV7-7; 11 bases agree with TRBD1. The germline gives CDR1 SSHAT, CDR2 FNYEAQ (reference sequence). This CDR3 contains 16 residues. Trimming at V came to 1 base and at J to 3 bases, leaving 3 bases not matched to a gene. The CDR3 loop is CASSLGTGGETDTQYF. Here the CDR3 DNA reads TGTGCCAGCAGCTTAGGGACAGGGGGCGAAACAGATACGCAGTATTTT.

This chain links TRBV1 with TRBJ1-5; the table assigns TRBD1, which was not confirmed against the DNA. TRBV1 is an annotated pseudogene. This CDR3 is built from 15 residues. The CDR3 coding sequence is TGCACCAGCAGCCATAATCAGGGGAGCAATCAGCCCCAGCATTTT. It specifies CTSSHNQGSNQPQHF.

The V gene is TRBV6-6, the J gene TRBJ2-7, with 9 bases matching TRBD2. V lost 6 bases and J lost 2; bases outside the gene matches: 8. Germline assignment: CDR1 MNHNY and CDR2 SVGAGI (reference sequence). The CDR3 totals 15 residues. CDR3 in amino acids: CASSPPSGGPYEQYF. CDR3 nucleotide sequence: TGTGCCAGCAGCCCCCCGAGCGGGGGGCCCTACGAGCAGTACTTC.

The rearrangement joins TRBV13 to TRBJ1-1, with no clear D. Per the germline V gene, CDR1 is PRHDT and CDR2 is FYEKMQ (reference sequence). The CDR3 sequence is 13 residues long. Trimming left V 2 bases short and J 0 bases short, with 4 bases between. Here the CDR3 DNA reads TGTGCCAGCAGCTTAAAACTGAACACTGAAGCTTTCTTT. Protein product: CASSLKLNTEAFF.

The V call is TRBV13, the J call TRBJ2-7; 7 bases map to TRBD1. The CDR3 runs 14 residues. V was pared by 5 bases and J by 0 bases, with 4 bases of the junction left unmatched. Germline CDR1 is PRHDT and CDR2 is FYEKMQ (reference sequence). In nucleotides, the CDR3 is TGTGCCAGCAGCCGACGGGACAGCTCCTACGAGCAGTACTTC. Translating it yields CASSRRDSSYEQYF.

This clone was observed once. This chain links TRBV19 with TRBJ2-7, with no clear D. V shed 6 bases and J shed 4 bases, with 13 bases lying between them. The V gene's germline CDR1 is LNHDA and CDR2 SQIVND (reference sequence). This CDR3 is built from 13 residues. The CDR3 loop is CASSSGPGYEQYF. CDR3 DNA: TGTGCCAGTAGCTCCGGGCCAGGATACGAGCAGTACTTC.

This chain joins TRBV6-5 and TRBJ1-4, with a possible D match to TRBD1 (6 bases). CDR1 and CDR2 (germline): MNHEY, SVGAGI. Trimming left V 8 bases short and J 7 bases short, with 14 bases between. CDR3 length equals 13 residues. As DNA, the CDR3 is TGTGCCAGCGCTCCCGGGACACTTGAAAAACTGTTTTTT. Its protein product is CASAPGTLEKLFF.

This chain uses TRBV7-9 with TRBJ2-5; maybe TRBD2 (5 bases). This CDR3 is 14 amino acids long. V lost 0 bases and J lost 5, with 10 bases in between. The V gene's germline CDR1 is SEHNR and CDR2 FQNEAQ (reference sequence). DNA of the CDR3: TGTGCCAGCAGCTTAGCCGAGGGTGTGGAGACCCAGTACTTC. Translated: CASSLAEGVETQYF.

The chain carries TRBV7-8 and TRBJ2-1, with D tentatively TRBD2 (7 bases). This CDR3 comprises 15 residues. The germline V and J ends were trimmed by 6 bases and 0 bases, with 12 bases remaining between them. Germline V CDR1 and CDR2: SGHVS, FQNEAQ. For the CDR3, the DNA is TGTGCCAGCAGAGTAGGGGGGGCCTCCTACAATGAGCAGTTCTTC. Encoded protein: CASRVGGASYNEQFF.

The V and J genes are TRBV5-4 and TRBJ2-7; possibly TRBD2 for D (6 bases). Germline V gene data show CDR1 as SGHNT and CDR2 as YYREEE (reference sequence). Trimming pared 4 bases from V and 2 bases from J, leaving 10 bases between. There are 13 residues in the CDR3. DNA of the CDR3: TGTGCCAGCAGCCGGGACTCAGCCTACGAGCAGTACTTC. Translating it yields CASSRDSAYEQYF.

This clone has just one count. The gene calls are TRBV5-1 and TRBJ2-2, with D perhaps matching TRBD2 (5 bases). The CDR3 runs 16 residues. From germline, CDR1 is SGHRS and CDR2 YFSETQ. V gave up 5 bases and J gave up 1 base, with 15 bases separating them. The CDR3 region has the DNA TGCGCCAGCAGTCCCCCCAGCCGGGGGAACACCGGGGAGCTGTTTTTT. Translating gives CASSPPSRGNTGELFF.

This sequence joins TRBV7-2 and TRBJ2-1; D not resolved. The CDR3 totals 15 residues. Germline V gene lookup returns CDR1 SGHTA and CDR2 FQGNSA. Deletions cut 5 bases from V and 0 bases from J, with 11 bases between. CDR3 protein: CASSAQVDSYNEQFF. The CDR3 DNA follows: TGTGCCAGCAGCGCTCAGGTAGACTCCTACAATGAGCAGTTCTTC.

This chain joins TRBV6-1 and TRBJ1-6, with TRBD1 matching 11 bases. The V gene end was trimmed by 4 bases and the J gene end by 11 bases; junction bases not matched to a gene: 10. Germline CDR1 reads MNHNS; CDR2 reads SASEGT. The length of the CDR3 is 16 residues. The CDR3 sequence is CASSGLRTGGRAPLHF. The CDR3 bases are TGTGCCAGCAGTGGACTTAGGACAGGGGGCAGAGCACCCCTCCACTTT.

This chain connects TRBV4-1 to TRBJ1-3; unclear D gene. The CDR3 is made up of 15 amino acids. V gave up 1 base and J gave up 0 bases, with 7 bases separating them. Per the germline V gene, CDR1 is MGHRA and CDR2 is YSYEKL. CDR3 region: CASSQVVGSGNTIYF. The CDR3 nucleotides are TGCGCCAGCAGCCAAGTGGTGGGCTCTGGAAACACCATATATTTT.

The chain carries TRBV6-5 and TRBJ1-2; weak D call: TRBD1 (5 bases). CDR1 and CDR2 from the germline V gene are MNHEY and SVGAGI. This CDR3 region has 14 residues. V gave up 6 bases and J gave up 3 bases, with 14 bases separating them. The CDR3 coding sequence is TGTGCCAGCAGCTTATTAACAGGAGACTATGGCTACACCTTC. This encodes CASSLLTGDYGYTF.

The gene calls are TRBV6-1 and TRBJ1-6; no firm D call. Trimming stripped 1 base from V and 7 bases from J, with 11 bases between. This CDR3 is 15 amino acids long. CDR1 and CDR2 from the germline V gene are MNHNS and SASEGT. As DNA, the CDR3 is TGTGCCAGCAGTGAAGGGTGGACGGGGAATTCACCCCTCCACTTT. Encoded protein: CASSEGWTGNSPLHF.

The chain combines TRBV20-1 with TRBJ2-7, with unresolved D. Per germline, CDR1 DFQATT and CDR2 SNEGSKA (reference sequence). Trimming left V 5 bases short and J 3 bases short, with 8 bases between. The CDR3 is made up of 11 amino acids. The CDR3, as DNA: TGCAGTGCTCCACGAGGCTACGAGCAGTACTTC. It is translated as CSAPRGYEQYF.

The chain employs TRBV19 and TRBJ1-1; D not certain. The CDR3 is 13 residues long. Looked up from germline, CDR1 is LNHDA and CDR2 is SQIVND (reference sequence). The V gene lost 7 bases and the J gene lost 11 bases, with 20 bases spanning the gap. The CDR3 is CASNSDRRFGAFF. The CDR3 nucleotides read TGTGCCAGTAATTCCGATAGGAGGTTTGGTGCTTTCTTT.

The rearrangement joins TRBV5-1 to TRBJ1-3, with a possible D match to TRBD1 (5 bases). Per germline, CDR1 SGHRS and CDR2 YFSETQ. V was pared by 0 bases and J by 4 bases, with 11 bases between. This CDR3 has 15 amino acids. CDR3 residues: CASSLGGAPGNTIYF. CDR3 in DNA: TGCGCCAGCAGCTTGGGAGGGGCGCCCGGAAACACCATATATTTT.

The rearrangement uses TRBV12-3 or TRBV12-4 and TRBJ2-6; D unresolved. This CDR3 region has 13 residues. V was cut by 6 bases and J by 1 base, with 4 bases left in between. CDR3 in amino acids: CASRGSGANVLTF. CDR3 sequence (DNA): TGTGCCAGCAGAGGTTCTGGGGCCAACGTCCTGACTTTC.

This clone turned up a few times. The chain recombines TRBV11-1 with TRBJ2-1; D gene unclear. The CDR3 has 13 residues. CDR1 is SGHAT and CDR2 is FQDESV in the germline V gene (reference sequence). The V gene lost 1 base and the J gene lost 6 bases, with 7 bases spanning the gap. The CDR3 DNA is TGTGCCAGCAGCTTAGTGTCCATCAATGAGCAGTTCTTC. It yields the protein CASSLVSINEQFF. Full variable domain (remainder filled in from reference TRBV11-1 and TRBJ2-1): EAEVAQSPRYKITEKSQAVAFWCDPISGHATLYWYRQILGQGPELLVQFQDESVVDDSQLPKDRFSAERLKGVDSTLKIQPAELGDSAMYLCASSLVSINEQFFGPGTRLTVL.

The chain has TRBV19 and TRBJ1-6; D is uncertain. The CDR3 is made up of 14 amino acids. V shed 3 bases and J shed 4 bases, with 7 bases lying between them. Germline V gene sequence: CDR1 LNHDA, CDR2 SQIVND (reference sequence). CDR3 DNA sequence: TGTGCCAGTAGTATTCGGGAGTATAATTCACCCCTCCACTTT. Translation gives CASSIREYNSPLHF.

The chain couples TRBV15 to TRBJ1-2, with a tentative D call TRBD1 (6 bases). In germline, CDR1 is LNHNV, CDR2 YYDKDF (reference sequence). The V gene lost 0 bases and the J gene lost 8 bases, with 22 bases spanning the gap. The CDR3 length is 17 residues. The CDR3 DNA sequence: TGTGCCACCAGCAGAGATCTAGGGGGGTTTAGGACGGAAGGCTACACCTTC. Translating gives CATSRDLGGFRTEGYTF.

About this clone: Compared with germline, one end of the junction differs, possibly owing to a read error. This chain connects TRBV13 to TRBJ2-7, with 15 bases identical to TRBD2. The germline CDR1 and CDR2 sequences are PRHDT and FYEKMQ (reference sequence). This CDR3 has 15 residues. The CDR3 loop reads CASSWTSGGAYGQYF. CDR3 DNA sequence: TGTGCCAGCAGCTGGACTAGCGGGGGGGCCTACGGGCAGTACTTC.

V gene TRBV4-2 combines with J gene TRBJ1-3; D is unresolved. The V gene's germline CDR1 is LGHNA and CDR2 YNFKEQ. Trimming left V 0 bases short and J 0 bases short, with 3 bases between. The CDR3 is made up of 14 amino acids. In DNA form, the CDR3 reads TGTGCCAGCAGCCAAGAGGGCTCTGGAAACACCATATATTTT. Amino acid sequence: CASSQEGSGNTIYF.

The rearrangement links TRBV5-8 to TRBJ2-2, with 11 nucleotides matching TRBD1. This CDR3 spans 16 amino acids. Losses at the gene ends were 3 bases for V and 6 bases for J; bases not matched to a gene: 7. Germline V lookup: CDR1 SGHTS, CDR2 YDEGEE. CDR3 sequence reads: CASSWDRGQGAGELFF. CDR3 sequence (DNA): TGTGCCAGCAGCTGGGACCGGGGACAGGGGGCCGGGGAGCTGTTTTTT.

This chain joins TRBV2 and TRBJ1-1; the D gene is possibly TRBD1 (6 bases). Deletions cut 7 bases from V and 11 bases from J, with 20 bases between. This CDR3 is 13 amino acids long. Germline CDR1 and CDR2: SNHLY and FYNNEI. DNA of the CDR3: TGTGCCAGCAACAACAGGGTGGAACACTGGGCTTTCTTT. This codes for CASNNRVEHWAFF.